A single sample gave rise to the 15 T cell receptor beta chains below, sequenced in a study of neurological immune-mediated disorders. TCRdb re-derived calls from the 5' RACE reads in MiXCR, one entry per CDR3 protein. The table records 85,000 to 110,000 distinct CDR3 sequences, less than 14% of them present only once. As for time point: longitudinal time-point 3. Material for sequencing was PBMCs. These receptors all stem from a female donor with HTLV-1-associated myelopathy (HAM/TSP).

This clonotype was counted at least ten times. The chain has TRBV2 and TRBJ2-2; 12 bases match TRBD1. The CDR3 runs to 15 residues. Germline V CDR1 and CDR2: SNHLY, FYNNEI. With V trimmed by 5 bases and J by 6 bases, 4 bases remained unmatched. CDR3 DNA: TGTGCCAGCAGTAGGGGACAGGGGGCCGCCGGGGAGCTGTTTTTT. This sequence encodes CASSRGQGAAGELFF.

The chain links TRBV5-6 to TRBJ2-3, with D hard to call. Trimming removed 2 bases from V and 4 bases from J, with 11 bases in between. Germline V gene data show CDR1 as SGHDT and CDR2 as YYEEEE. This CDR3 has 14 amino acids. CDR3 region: CASSLGTSADTQYF. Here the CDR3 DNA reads TGTGCCAGCAGCTTAGGAACGTCGGCAGATACGCAGTATTTT.

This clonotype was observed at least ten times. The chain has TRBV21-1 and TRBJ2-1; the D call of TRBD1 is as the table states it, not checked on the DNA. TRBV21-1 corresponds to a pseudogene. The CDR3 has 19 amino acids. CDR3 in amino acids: CASLRYPRPGTNEALEQFF. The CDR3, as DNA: TGTGCCAGCTTGAGGTACCCAAGGCCCGGGACAAACGAGGCTCTAGAGCAGTTCTTC.

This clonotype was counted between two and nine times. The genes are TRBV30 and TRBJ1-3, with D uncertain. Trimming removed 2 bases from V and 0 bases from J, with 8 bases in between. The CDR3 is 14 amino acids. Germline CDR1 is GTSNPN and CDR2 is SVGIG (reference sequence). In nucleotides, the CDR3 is TGTGCCTGGAGTCGACGACTCTCTGGAAACACCATATATTTT. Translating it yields CAWSRRLSGNTIYF.

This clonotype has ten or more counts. For the CDR3, the DNA is TGTGCCAGCAGCTTGACACAGCTCTACGAGCAGTACTTC. Encoded protein: CASSLTQLYEQYF. The rearrangement joins TRBV5-6 to TRBJ2-7; D remains ambiguous. V lost 1 base, J lost 3 bases, and 8 bases lay in between. This CDR3 has 13 amino acids. Germline-derived CDR1 and CDR2 are SGHDT and YYEEEE.

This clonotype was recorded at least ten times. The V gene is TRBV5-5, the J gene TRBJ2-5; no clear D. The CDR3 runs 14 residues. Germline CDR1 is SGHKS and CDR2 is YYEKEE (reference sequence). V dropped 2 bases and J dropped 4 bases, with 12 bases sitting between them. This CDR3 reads CASSFSASPETQYF. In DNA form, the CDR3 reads TGTGCCAGCAGCTTTTCTGCGTCTCCAGAGACCCAGTACTTC.

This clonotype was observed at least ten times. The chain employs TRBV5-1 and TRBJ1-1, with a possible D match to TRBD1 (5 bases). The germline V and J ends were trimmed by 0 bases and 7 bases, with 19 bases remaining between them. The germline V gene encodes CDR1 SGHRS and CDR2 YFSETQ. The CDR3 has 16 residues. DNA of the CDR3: TGCGCCAGCAGCTTGGAGAGGGAGGGGTACTTACATGAAGCTTTCTTT. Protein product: CASSLEREGYLHEAFF.

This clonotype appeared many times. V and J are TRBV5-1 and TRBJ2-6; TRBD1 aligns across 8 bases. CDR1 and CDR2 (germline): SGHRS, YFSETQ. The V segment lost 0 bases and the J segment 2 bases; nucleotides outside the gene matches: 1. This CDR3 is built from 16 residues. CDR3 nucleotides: TGCGCCAGCAGCTTGGCGACAGGGGCTGGGGCCAACGTCCTGACTTTC. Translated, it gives CASSLATGAGANVLTF.

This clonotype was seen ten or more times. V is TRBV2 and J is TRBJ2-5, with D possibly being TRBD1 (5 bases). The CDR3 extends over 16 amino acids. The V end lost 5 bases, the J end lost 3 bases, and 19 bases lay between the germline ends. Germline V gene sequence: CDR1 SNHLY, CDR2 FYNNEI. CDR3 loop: CASSPRQSSSEETQYF. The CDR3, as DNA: TGTGCCAGCAGTCCTCGACAGTCCTCATCTGAAGAGACCCAGTACTTC.

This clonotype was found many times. CDR3 bases: TGTGCCAGCAGCTTAAGGGACTTTAAGGCGGATGGCTACACCTTC. Translating gives CASSLRDFKADGYTF. The rearrangement links TRBV7-9 to TRBJ1-2, with D possibly matching TRBD1 (5 bases). There are 15 residues in the CDR3. The germline V gene encodes CDR1 SEHNR and CDR2 FQNEAQ (reference sequence). The V end was cut by 2 bases, the J end by 6 bases, with 16 bases between.

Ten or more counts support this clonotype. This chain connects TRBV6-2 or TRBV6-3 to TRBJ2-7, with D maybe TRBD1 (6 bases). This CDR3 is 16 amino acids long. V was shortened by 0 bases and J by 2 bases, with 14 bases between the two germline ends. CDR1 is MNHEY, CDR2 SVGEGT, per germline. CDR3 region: CASSYSKDRTAYEQYF. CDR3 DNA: TGTGCCAGCAGTTACTCGAAGGACAGAACGGCCTACGAGCAGTACTTC.

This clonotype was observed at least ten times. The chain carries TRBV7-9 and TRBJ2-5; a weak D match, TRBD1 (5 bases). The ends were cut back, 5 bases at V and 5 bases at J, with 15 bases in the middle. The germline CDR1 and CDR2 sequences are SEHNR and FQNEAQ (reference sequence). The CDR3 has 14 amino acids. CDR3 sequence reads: CASSPLGARETQYF. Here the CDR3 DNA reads TGTGCCAGCAGCCCGTTAGGGGCTAGGGAGACCCAGTACTTC.

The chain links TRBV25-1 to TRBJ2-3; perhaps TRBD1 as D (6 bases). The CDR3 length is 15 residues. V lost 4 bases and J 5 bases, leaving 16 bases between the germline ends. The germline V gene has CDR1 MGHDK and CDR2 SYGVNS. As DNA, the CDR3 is TGTGCCAGCAGTGCGCCAGGGGCTGAAATAGATACGCAGTATTTT. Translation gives CASSAPGAEIDTQYF.

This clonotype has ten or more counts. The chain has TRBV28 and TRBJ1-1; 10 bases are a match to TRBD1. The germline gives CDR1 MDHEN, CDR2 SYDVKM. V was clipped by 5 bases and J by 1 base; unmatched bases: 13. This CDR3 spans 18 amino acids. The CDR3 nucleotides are TGTGCCAGCAGTCAATACCCCGGGACAGGGGCTTCGAACACTGAAGCTTTCTTT. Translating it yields CASSQYPGTGASNTEAFF.

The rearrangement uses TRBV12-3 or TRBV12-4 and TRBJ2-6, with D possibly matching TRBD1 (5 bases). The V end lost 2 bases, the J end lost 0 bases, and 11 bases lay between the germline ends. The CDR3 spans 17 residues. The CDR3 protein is CASSLWGGPSGANVLTF. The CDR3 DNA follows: TGTGCCAGCAGTTTATGGGGCGGACCCTCTGGGGCCAACGTCCTGACTTTC.